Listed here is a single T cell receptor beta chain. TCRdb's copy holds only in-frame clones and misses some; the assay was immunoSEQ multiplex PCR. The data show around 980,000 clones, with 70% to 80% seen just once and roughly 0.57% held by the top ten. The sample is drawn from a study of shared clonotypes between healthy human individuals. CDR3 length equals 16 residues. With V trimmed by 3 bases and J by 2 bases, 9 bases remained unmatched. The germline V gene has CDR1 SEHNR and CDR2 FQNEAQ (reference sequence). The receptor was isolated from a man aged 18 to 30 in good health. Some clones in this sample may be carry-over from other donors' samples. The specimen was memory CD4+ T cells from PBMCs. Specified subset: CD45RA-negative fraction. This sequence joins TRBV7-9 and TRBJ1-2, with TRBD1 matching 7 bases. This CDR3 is CASSFPDTQGNYGYTF. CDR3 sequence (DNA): TGTGCCAGCAGCTTTCCGGACACACAGGGGAACTATGGCTACACCTTC.